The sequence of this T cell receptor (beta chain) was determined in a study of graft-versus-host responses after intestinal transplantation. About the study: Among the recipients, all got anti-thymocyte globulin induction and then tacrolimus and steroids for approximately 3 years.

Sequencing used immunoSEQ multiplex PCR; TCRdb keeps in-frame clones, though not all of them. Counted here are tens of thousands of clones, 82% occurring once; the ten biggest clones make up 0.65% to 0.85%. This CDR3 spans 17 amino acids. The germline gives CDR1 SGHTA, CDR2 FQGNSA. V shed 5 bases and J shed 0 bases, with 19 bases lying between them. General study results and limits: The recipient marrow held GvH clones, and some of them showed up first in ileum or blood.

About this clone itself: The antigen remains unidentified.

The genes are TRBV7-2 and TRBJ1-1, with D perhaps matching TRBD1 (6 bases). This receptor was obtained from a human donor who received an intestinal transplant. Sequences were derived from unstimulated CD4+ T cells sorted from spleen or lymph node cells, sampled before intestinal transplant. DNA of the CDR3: TGTGCCAGCAGCCGGCGGGACAAGGCAAACTTGAACACTGAAGCTTTCTTT. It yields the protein CASSRRDKANLNTEAFF.